This section outlines one TCR beta chain sequence together with its context. Donors had no recently reported acute infections or vaccinations and were HIV-negative. Germline CDR1 SGHRS, CDR2 YFSETQ. The CDR3 contains 13 residues. V was pared by 5 bases and J by 4 bases, with 12 bases between. These data are taken from a study of shared clonotypes between healthy human individuals. Some clones are missing from TCRdb's copy, which holds only in-frame ones; the method was immunoSEQ multiplex PCR. The sample gives about 1.4 million clones, roughly 96% of which show up once; over 1% is in the top ten. The rearrangement links TRBV5-1 to TRBJ2-5; tentatively, D is TRBD1 (6 bases). The sequencing input was naive CD4+ T cells sorted from blood. The subset was: CD45RA+ positively selected. This clonotype was sampled from a man aged 25 to 40 in good health. CDR3 region: CASRKGQRETQYF. The DNA for the CDR3 is TGCGCCAGCAGAAAGGGACAACGAGAGACCCAGTACTTC.